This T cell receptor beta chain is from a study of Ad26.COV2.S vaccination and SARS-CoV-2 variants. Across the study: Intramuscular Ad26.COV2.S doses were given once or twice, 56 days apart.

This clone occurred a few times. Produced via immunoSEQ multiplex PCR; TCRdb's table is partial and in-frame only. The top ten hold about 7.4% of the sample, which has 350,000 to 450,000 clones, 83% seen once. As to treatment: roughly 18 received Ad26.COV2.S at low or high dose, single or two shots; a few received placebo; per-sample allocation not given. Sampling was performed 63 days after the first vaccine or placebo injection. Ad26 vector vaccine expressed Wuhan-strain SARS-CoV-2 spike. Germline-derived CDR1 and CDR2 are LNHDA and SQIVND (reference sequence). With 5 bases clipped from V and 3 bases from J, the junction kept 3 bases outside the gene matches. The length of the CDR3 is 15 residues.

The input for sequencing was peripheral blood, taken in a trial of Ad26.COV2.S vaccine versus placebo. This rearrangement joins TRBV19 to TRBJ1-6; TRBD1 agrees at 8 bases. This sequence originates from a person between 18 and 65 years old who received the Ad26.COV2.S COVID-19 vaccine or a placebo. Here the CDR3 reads CASSVTGGYNSPLHF. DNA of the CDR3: TGTGCCAGTAGTGTCACAGGGGGCTATAATTCACCCCTCCACTTT.